This paragraph covers one T cell receptor (beta chain) sequence. This sample was included in a study of T-cell reconstitution after alpha-beta-depleted transplantation in children. CDR3 size: 16 residues. Germline loops: CDR1 SGHAT, CDR2 FQNNGV. V shed 6 bases, J shed 7 bases, and the junction held 13 bases outside the gene matches. TCRbeta library preparation incorporated unique molecular identifiers. TCRdb itself ran the PCR reads through MiXCR, one entry per CDR3 protein. The data contain hundreds of thousands of distinct CDR3 sequences, around 13% of them seen just once; the ten biggest clones take up roughly 0.77%.

This sequence originates from a girl aged 2-10 years with congenital amegakaryocytic thrombocytopenia, due to receive a stem cell transplant. The chain recombines TRBV11-2 with TRBJ2-2, with 8 positions matching TRBD1. Sequenced here: PBMCs, sampled before TCRalphabeta/CD19-depleted stem cell transplant. The CDR3 DNA sequence: TGTGCCAGCAGAAAACTCTCAGGGGGCCCGAACGGGGAGCTGTTTTTT. Residues: CASRKLSGGPNGELFF.